The rows below give T cell receptor beta chains drawn from one sample of a study of yellow fever vaccine responses in identical twins. TCRdb re-called the RT-PCR reads through MiXCR, storing one row per CDR3 protein. Of 9,800 or so distinct CDR3 sequences in the sample, roughly 83% were seen once. Specimen: T cells from blood (PBMCs), unsorted or a sorted subset (not recorded which), collected before or after yellow fever vaccination (not recorded which). The receptors were gathered from a woman aged 18-29 years who received the yellow fever vaccine. Both conserved end residues are part of each CDR3. Each record gives: J gene, D gene, clone size, V gene, CDR3 protein, CDR3 DNA. D genes are given only for firm matches. Clone size is given for some rows only: seen once, a few or many times, or a class if the clone is expanded.

J: TRBJ2-5; D: .; size: .; V: TRBV6-5; CDR3: CASSYDGRGLGETQYF; DNA: TGTGCCAGCAGTTATGACGGGAGAGGGTTAGGGGAGACCCAGTACTTC
J: TRBJ2-7; D: .; size: .; V: TRBV21-1; CDR3: CASSSPGLASYEQYF; DNA: TGTGCCAGCAGCTCTCCGGGACTAGCGTCCTACGAGCAGTACTTC
J: TRBJ2-3; D: TRBD2; size: .; V: TRBV11-2; CDR3: CASRRPGTSATDTQYF; DNA: TGTGCCAGCAGACGTCCCGGGACTAGCGCCACAGATACGCAGTATTTT
J: TRBJ1-2; D: .; size: .; V: TRBV7-9; CDR3: CASSPPPYGYTF; DNA: TGTGCCAGCAGCCCCCCACCCTATGGCTACACCTTC
J: TRBJ1-1; D: TRBD1; size: once; V: TRBV5-4; CDR3: CASSLGQGGTEAFF; DNA: TGTGCCAGCAGCTTGGGACAGGGAGGCACTGAAGCTTTCTTT
J: TRBJ2-1; D: TRBD2; size: .; V: TRBV12-3/TRBV12-4; CDR3: CASRPAGVHNEQFF; DNA: TGTGCCAGCAGGCCAGCGGGGGTACACAATGAGCAGTTCTTC
J: TRBJ1-1; D: .; size: .; V: TRBV10-3; CDR3: CAIRGPLVSTTEAFF; DNA: TGTGCCATCAGGGGCCCCCTGGTTTCGACCACTGAAGCTTTCTTT
J: TRBJ1-1; D: .; size: .; V: TRBV3-1; CDR3: CASSHPSMANTEAFF; DNA: TGTGCCAGCAGCCACCCCTCGATGGCGAACACTGAAGCTTTCTTT
J: TRBJ1-1; D: .; size: .; V: TRBV7-6; CDR3: CASMRQALDTEAFF; DNA: TGTGCCAGCATGAGACAGGCTTTAGACACTGAAGCTTTCTTT
J: TRBJ2-7; D: TRBD1; size: .; V: TRBV6-1; CDR3: CASRQGPYEQYF; DNA: TGTGCCAGTCGACAGGGGCCCTACGAGCAGTACTTC
J: TRBJ2-3; D: .; size: .; V: TRBV29-1; CDR3: CSAIYEQRGGETQYF; DNA: TGCAGCGCTATATACGAGCAACGTGGAGGCGAGACGCAGTATTTT
J: TRBJ2-1; D: .; size: .; V: TRBV11-2; CDR3: CASSSSNEQFF; DNA: TGTGCCAGCAGCTCCTCTAATGAGCAGTTCTTC
J: TRBJ1-2; D: .; size: .; V: TRBV6-5; CDR3: CASINYGYTF; DNA: TGTGCCAGCATTAACTATGGCTACACCTTC
J: TRBJ2-1; D: .; size: .; V: TRBV13; CDR3: CASRLDQINEQFF; DNA: TGTGCCAGCAGACTCGACCAAATCAATGAGCAGTTCTTC
J: TRBJ2-7; D: TRBD1; size: few; V: TRBV12-3/TRBV12-4; CDR3: CASSSRDRMTYEQYF; DNA: TGTGCCAGCTCCTCTCGGGACAGAATGACCTACGAGCAGTACTTC